This T cell receptor beta chain is drawn from a study of response to subunit inactivated influenza vaccine. Whole-study results and caveats: Few new T cells, the authors suggested, are recruited by each seasonal influenza vaccination.

TCRdb itself ran the RT-PCR reads through MiXCR, one entry per CDR3 protein. The table includes roughly 570,000 distinct CDR3 sequences, 13% to 15% detected once. As for this clonotype: Its antigen remains unknown.

The receptor comes from a man aged 45-60 years who received an inactivated influenza vaccine. This specimen was PBMCs from blood, taken about 12 days after vaccination.

The DNA of the CDR3 is TGCAGCGTCACCGGACAGGGGGGCGAGACCCAGTACTTC. It encodes CSVTGQGGETQYF. The chain couples TRBV29-1 to TRBJ2-5; 10 bases agree with TRBD1. This CDR3 comprises 13 residues. The trim removed 6 bases at V and 5 bases at J, leaving 6 bases unmatched. Germline V gene lookup returns CDR1 SQVTM and CDR2 ANQGSEA.